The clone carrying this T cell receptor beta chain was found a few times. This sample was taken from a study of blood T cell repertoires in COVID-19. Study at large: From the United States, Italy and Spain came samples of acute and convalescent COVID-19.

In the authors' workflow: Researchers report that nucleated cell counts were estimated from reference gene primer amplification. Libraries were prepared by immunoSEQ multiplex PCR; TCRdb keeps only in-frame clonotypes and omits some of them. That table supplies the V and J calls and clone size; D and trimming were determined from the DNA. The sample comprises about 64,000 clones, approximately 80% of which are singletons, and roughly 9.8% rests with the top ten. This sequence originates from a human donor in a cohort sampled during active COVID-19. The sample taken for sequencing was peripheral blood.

In DNA form, the CDR3 reads TGTGCCAGCAGCCGAAGACAGGATCAGCCCCAGCATTTT. Encoded protein: CASSRRQDQPQHF. The rearrangement links TRBV7-8 to TRBJ1-5; possible D gene TRBD1, 6 bases. V gave up 5 bases and J gave up 5 bases, with 10 bases separating them. The CDR3 loop spans 13 amino acids. CDR1 and CDR2 (germline): SGHVS, FQNEAQ.